The clone carrying this T cell receptor beta chain is a singleton in its sample. Some clones are missing from TCRdb's copy, which holds only in-frame ones; the method was immunoSEQ multiplex PCR. The sample has under 450,000 clones, roughly 77% seen once. These data come from a study of blood T cell repertoires in COVID-19. Study information: Some COVID-19 samples were acute and others convalescent; all came from the United States, Italy and Spain.

Germline-derived CDR1 and CDR2 are KGHSH and LQKENI. CDR3 size: 14 residues. V was clipped by 2 bases and J by 8 bases; unmatched bases: 4. The sequencing input was peripheral blood. The chain is built from TRBV18 and TRBJ2-1, with 9 positions matching TRBD2. The TCR was taken from a human donor with acute or convalescent COVID-19. The donor label of this sample is uncertain. The CDR3 reads CASSPGGGAYEQFF. The CDR3 DNA reads as TGTGCCAGCTCACCAGGCGGGGGGGCTTATGAGCAGTTCTTC.